This section outlines one TCR beta chain sequence together with its context. What it recognizes is unknown. This sample was included in a study of cytomegalovirus exposure and HLA in healthy donors. PCR primers comprised 60 Vbeta and 13 Jbeta primers. As handled by the study authors: Later analysis identified 88 million or so unique TCR beta chains, 8.5 million to 13 million shared. Method: immunoSEQ multiplex PCR; TCRdb's copy keeps in-frame clones and lacks some. The D gene and trimming were derived from the DNA, and the V and J assignments and clone size from that table. The sample lists approximately 120,000 clones; around 79% were seen once. The CDR3 extends over 16 amino acids. The germline V gene has CDR1 LGHNA and CDR2 YSLEER. V lost 4 bases, J lost 6 bases, and 11 bases stayed unmatched. Study-level findings and limits: Analysis was carried out at a later point, and it linked a missense DCLRE1C variant to TCR beta V- and J-gene trimming. TRBV6-2, TRBV6-3 and some other V segments were unresolvable in 87-base-pair reads.

Everyone who donated was a healthy bone marrow donor. The origin of this receptor is a woman in her thirties or forties in good health and CMV-seronegative. Sequencing was carried out using PBMCs. The V gene is TRBV4-3, the J gene TRBJ2-1; 8 bases agree with TRBD2. For the CDR3, the DNA is TGCGCCAGCAGCCCCGAGAGAGGACTAGCCTCCAATGAGCAGTTCTTC. It yields the protein CASSPERGLASNEQFF.